Shown below are 8 T cell receptor beta chains from a single sample sequenced in a study of breast tumors, draining lymph nodes, adjacent tissues. The lymph nodes were axillary draining lymph nodes from breast cancer patients. TCRdb re-called the multiplex PCR reads with MiXCR, one entry per CDR3 protein. This table holds approximately 280,000 distinct CDR3 sequences, 30% found once. Sequences were obtained from axillary lymph node tissue. Receptors were obtained from a female donor with breast cancer. Some clones in this sample may be carry-over from other donors' samples.

The chain uses TRBV7-8 and TRBJ1-1; TRBD1 is a possible D gene (6 bases). Trimming shortened V by 11 bases and J by 2 bases, and 18 bases separated the two germline ends. This CDR3 region has 14 residues. Germline values: CDR1 SGHVS, CDR2 FQNEAQ. The CDR3 sequence is CAWSVKGGNTEAFF. CDR3 coding DNA: TGTGCCTGGAGTGTAAAAGGGGGAAACACTGAAGCTTTCTTT.

Remarks on this clonotype: This may be a read error, as it is one base from a much larger clone. The chain couples TRBV5-6 to TRBJ2-1; D is unresolved. The CDR3 is made up of 13 amino acids. CDR1 is SGHDT, CDR2 YYEEEE, per germline. In DNA form, the CDR3 reads TGTGCCGGCAGCTTGACCTCTGCGCGTGAGCAGTTCTTC. It encodes CAGSLTSAREQFF.

The chain combines TRBV6-6 with TRBJ1-6, with 7 nucleotides matching TRBD1. The CDR3 consists of 16 residues. V lost 6 bases and J lost 7; bases outside the gene matches: 12. The V gene's germline CDR1 is MNHNY and CDR2 SVGAGI (reference sequence). CDR3 sequence: CASRMDRGRANSPLHF. The CDR3 bases are TGTGCCAGCAGAATGGATAGGGGGCGTGCAAATTCACCCCTCCACTTT.

This clonotype was found many times. The V and J genes are TRBV24-1 and TRBJ2-5, with a tentative D call TRBD1 (5 bases). The CDR3 totals 15 residues. The V gene's germline CDR1 is KGHDR and CDR2 SFDVKD. The V end lost 4 bases, the J end lost 1 base, and 12 bases lay between the germline ends. The chain's CDR3 is CATSEGAWGQETQYF. The CDR3 DNA sequence: TGTGCCACCAGTGAAGGGGCGTGGGGCCAAGAGACCCAGTACTTC.

Turning to this clonotype: A single base separates this from a much larger clone, so it may be a read error. The rearrangement uses TRBV30 and TRBJ2-3; D call uncertain. Germline V gene data show CDR1 as GTSNPN and CDR2 as SVGIG (reference sequence). The CDR3 has 11 amino acids. Written as DNA, the CDR3 is TGTGCCTGGAAAACCACAGATACGCGGTATTTT. Translated: CAWKTTDTRYF.

This clonotype showed up many times. The CDR3 here is CASSAEWTDTDTQYF. For the CDR3, the DNA is TGTGCCAGCAGCGCAGAATGGACTGACACAGATACGCAGTATTTT. The chain recombines TRBV9 with TRBJ2-3; D perhaps matches TRBD2 (5 bases). V lost 3 bases and J lost 2, with 13 bases in between. The CDR3 consists of 15 residues. Germline V gives CDR1 SGDLS, CDR2 YYNGEE.

This clonotype was detected ten times or more. This chain joins TRBV9 and TRBJ2-2, with 13 bases that match TRBD2. CDR3 length: 17 amino acids. Per the germline V gene, CDR1 is SGDLS and CDR2 is YYNGEE. Trimming removed 3 bases from V and 5 bases from J; junction bases left unmatched: 7. This CDR3 is CASSAGLAGAGTGELFF. The CDR3 nucleotides read TGTGCCAGCAGCGCCGGACTAGCGGGAGCAGGAACCGGGGAGCTGTTTTTT.

The table lists this clonotype with many counts. The chain has TRBV4-1 and TRBJ2-1, with 8 bases that match TRBD1. The junction had 8 bases not matched to a gene; V was cut back by 4 bases and J by 6 bases. Germline CDR1 is MGHRA and CDR2 is YSYEKL. CDR3 length equals 15 residues. Written as DNA, the CDR3 is TGCGCCAGCAGCCTCGGGACAGGTTCGGTCAATGAGCAGTTCTTC. This codes for CASSLGTGSVNEQFF.